A selection of T cell receptor beta chains follows, all from one sample in a study of blood T cells in healthy people across ages. Each CDR3 protein gets one entry after TCRdb re-called the 5' RACE reads with MiXCR. This table holds some 880,000 distinct CDR3 sequences, around 36% found once. Sequencing was performed on blood. These receptor sequences come from a man younger than 35 in good health. Each CDR3 is given with its conserved first and last residue. D genes are given only for firm matches. Part of the rows lack a size; the others show once, few, many or a class for expanded clones.

d_call: -; v_call: TRBV4-3; clone_size: many; j_call: TRBJ1-6; cdr3_aa: CASSLQGYNSPLHF; cdr3_nt: TGCGCCAGCAGCCTCCAAGGATATAATTCACCCCTCCACTTT
d_call: -; v_call: TRBV20-1; clone_size: -; j_call: TRBJ1-5; cdr3_aa: CSARDGSGGNQPQHF; cdr3_nt: TGCAGTGCTAGAGATGGGAGCGGTGGCAATCAGCCCCAGCATTTT
d_call: -; v_call: TRBV29-1; clone_size: -; j_call: TRBJ2-4; cdr3_aa: CSVVPYLAKNIQYF; cdr3_nt: TGCAGCGTTGTCCCTTATCTAGCCAAAAACATTCAGTACTTC
d_call: -; v_call: TRBV5-1; clone_size: many; j_call: TRBJ2-1; cdr3_aa: CASSLRDSGYNEQFF; cdr3_nt: TGCGCCAGCAGCTTGCGGGACTCGGGGTACAATGAGCAGTTCTTC
d_call: TRBD2; v_call: TRBV20-1; clone_size: -; j_call: TRBJ2-5; cdr3_aa: CSASRTSEETQYF; cdr3_nt: TGCAGTGCTAGTCGGACTAGTGAAGAGACCCAGTACTTC
d_call: -; v_call: TRBV4-3; clone_size: -; j_call: TRBJ1-2; cdr3_aa: CASSQRQMGDTLSYGYTF; cdr3_nt: TGCGCCAGCAGCCAACGACAAATGGGGGACACCCTGAGCTATGGCTACACCTTC
d_call: -; v_call: TRBV6-1; clone_size: -; j_call: TRBJ2-2; cdr3_aa: CASSERVRGTGELFF; cdr3_nt: TGTGCCAGCAGTGAAAGAGTACGTGGCACCGGGGAGCTGTTTTTT
d_call: TRBD1; v_call: TRBV7-9; clone_size: -; j_call: TRBJ2-7; cdr3_aa: CASSWGQDYEQYF; cdr3_nt: TGTGCCAGCAGCTGGGGACAGGACTACGAGCAGTACTTC
d_call: -; v_call: TRBV20-1; clone_size: -; j_call: TRBJ2-7; cdr3_aa: CSARAGTYEQYF; cdr3_nt: TGCAGTGCTAGAGCGGGGACCTACGAGCAGTACTTC
d_call: TRBD1; v_call: TRBV25-1; clone_size: -; j_call: TRBJ1-2; cdr3_aa: CASSVPGGPYGYTF; cdr3_nt: TGTGCCAGCAGTGTGCCAGGGGGTCCCTATGGCTACACCTTC
d_call: TRBD1; v_call: TRBV20-1; clone_size: -; j_call: TRBJ2-4; cdr3_aa: CSARDLDRGIQYF; cdr3_nt: TGCAGTGCTAGAGATCTAGACAGGGGCATTCAGTACTTC
d_call: -; v_call: TRBV11-1; clone_size: -; j_call: TRBJ2-7; cdr3_aa: CASSYYGASYEQYF; cdr3_nt: TGTGCCAGCAGTTATTATGGGGCCTCCTACGAGCAGTACTTC
d_call: -; v_call: TRBV4-2; clone_size: -; j_call: TRBJ1-2; cdr3_aa: CASSQTARTYGYTF; cdr3_nt: TGTGCCAGCAGCCAAACGGCCAGGACCTATGGCTACACCTTC
d_call: -; v_call: TRBV25-1; clone_size: -; j_call: TRBJ2-5; cdr3_aa: CASSYLFDSQETQYF; cdr3_nt: TGTGCCAGCAGTTATCTCTTTGACAGCCAAGAGACCCAGTACTTC